The clone carrying this T cell receptor beta chain was detected many times. The data belong to a study of human T cells and chemical hapten exposure. Noted time point: patch test 2, 6 weeks after DPC sensitization. The treatment was: therapeutic diphenylcyclopropenone sensitization with weekly scalp DPC. TCRdb redid the calling of the RACE reads with MiXCR, one entry per CDR3 protein. This table holds roughly 380,000 distinct CDR3 sequences, more than 5% found once. This CDR3 is built from 16 residues. Germline V gene lookup returns CDR1 SGHTA and CDR2 FQGNSA. V dropped 3 bases and J dropped 7 bases, with 16 bases sitting between them.

The TCR originated in a woman younger than 30 with alopecia areata. Some clones in this sample may be carry-over from other donors' samples. This specimen consisted of whole blood, obtained in connection with sensitization to the hapten diphenylcyclopropenone (DPC). This chain joins TRBV7-2 and TRBJ1-6; D is possibly TRBD1 (5 bases). Written as DNA, the CDR3 is TGTGCCAGCAGCTTGACAGAGGTAGCGTTGAATTCACCCCTCCACTTT. Translation gives CASSLTEVALNSPLHF.